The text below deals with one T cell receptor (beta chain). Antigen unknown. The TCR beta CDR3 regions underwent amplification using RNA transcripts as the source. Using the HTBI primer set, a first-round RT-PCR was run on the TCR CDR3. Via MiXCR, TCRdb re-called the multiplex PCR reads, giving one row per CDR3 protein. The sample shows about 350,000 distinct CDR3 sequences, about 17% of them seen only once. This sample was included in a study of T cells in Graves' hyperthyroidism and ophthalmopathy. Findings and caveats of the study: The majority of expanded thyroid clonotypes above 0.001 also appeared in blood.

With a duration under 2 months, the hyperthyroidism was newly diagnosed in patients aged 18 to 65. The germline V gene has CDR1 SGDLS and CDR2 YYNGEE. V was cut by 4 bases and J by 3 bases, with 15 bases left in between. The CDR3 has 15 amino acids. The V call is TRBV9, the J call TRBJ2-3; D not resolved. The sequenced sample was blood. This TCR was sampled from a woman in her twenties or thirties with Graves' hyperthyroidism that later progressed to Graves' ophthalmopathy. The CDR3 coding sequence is TGTGCCAGCAGCCCCCGGGTCGCGAAAACAGATACGCAGTATTTT. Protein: CASSPRVAKTDTQYF.